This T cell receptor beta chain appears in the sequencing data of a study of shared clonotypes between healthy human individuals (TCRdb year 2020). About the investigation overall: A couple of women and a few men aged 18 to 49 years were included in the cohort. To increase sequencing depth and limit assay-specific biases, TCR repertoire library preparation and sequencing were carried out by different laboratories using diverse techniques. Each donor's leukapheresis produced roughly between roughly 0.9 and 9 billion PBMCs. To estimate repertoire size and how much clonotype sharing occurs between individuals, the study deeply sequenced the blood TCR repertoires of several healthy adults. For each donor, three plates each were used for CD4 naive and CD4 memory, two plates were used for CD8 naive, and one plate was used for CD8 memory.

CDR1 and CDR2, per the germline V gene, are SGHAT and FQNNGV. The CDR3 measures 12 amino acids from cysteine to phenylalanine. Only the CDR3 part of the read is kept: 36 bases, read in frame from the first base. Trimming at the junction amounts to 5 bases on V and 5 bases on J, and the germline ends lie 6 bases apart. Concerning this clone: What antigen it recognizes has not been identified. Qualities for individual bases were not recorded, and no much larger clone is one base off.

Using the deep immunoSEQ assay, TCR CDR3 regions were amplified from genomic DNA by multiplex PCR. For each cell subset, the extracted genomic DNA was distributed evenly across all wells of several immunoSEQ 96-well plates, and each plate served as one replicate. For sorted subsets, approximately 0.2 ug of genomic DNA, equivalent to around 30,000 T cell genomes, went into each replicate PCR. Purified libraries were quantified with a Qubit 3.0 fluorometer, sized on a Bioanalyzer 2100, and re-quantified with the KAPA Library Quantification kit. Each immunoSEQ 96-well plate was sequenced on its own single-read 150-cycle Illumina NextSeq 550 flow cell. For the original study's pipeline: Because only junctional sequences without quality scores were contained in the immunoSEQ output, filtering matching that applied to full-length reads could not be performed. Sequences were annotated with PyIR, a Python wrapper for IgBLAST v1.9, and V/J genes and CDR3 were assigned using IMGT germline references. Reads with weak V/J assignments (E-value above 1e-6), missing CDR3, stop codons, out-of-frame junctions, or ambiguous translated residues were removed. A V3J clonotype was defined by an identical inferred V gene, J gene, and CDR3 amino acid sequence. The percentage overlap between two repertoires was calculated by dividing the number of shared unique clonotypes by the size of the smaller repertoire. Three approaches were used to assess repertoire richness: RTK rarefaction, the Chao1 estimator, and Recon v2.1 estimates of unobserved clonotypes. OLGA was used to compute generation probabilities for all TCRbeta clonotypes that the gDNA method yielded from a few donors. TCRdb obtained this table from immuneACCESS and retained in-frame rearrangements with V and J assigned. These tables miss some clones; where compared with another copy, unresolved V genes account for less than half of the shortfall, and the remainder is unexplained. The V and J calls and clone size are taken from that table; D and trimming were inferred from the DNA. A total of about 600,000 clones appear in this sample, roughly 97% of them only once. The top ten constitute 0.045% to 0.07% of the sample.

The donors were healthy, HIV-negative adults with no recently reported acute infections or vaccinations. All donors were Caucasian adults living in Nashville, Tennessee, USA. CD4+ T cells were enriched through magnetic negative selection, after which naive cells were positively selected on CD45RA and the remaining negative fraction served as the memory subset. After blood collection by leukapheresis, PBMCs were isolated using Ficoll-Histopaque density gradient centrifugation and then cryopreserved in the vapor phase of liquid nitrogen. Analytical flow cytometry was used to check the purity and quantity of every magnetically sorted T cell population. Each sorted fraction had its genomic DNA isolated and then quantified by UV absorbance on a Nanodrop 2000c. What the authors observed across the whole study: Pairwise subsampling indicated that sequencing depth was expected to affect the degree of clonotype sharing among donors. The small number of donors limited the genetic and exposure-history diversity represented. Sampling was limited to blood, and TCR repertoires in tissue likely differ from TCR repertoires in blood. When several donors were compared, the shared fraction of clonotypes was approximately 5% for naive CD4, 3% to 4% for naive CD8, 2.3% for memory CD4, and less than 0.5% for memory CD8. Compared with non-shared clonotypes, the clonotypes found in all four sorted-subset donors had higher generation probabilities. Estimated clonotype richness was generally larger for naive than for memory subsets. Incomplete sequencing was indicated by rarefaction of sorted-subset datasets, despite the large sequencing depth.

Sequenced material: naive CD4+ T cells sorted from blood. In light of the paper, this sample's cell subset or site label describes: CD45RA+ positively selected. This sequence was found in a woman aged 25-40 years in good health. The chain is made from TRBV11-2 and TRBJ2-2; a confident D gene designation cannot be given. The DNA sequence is TGTGCCAGCAGCCTCCGGACCGGGGAGCTGTTTTTT. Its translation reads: CASSLRTGELFF. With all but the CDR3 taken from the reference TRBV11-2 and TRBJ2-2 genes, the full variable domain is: EAGVAQSPRYKIIEKRQSVAFWCNPISGHATLYWYQQILGQGPKLLIQFQNNGVVDDSQLPKDRFSAERLKGVDSTLKIQPAKLEDSAVYLCASSLRTGELFFGEGSRLTVL.